The rows below give T cell receptor beta chains drawn from one sample of a study of chemoradiotherapy in HPV16-positive cancers. Clones were read by immunoSEQ multiplex PCR, and TCRdb kept only the in-frame ones, dropping some. The sample has 30,000 to 40,000 clones, 89% seen once. The sequenced sample was blood, obtained from a patient who underwent chemoradiotherapy. The source is a human donor with HPV-associated anogenital cancer. Both conserved end residues are part of each CDR3. The D gene is left open where the match is weak. The size of a clone is reported for some rows only, either as once, few or many, or as a class for expanded clones.

J: TRBJ2-2; D: TRBD1; size: once; V: TRBV29-1; CDR3: CSYGTGVTGELFF; DNA: TGCAGCTACGGGACAGGGGTGACCGGGGAGCTGTTTTTT
J: TRBJ2-7; D: TRBD1; size: -; V: TRBV9; CDR3: CASSGGQGATYEQYF; DNA: TGTGCCAGCAGCGGAGGACAGGGGGCTACCTACGAGCAGTACTTC
J: TRBJ2-7; D: -; size: once; V: TRBV2; CDR3: CASSPLREQYF; DNA: TGTGCCAGCTCCCCTCTGCGAGAGCAGTACTTC
J: TRBJ2-1; D: -; size: -; V: TRBV25-1; CDR3: CASSGLLGEAEQFF; DNA: TGTGCCAGCAGTGGCCTTTTGGGGGAGGCTGAGCAGTTCTTC
J: TRBJ1-5; D: TRBD1; size: -; V: TRBV7-8; CDR3: CASSLGQGQAQPQHF; DNA: TGTGCCAGCAGCTTGGGACAGGGACAGGCTCAGCCCCAGCATTTT
J: TRBJ2-1; D: TRBD1; size: -; V: TRBV7-3; CDR3: CASSPPGTGGNEQFF; DNA: TGTGCCAGCAGCCCACCCGGGACAGGGGGTAATGAGCAGTTCTTC
J: TRBJ2-5; D: -; size: -; V: TRBV30; CDR3: CAWSNSEAGQETQYF; DNA: TGTGCCTGGAGTAACTCCGAGGCGGGCCAAGAGACCCAGTACTTC
J: TRBJ2-5; D: TRBD1; size: -; V: TRBV19; CDR3: CASSPWDREGETQYF; DNA: TGTGCCAGTAGTCCATGGGACAGGGAAGGGGAGACCCAGTACTTC
J: TRBJ2-5; D: TRBD1; size: -; V: TRBV14; CDR3: CASSQSQGARQETQYF; DNA: TGTGCCAGCAGCCAATCGCAGGGGGCCAGGCAAGAGACCCAGTACTTC
J: TRBJ2-1; D: TRBD1; size: -; V: TRBV19; CDR3: CASSIVSPRDRENEQFF; DNA: TGTGCCAGTAGTATAGTCTCCCCTAGGGACAGGGAAAATGAGCAGTTCTTC
J: TRBJ1-2; D: -; size: -; V: TRBV10-3; CDR3: CAISGGYGYTF; DNA: TGTGCCATCAGTGGGGGTTATGGCTACACCTTC
J: TRBJ2-1; D: TRBD1; size: -; V: TRBV19; CDR3: CASTRGQGRYNEQFF; DNA: TGTGCCAGTACCCGCGGACAGGGTCGCTACAATGAGCAGTTCTTC
J: TRBJ1-5; D: TRBD1; size: -; V: TRBV6-1; CDR3: CASSEQGAGGNQPQHF; DNA: TGTGCCAGCAGTGAACAGGGGGCGGGAGGTAATCAGCCCCAGCATTTT
J: TRBJ2-3; D: TRBD2; size: once; V: TRBV4-3; CDR3: CASSQEIGRGRRDTQYF; DNA: TGCGCCAGCAGCCAAGAAATAGGGAGGGGCCGCCGAGATACGCAGTATTTT
J: TRBJ2-3; D: -; size: -; V: TRBV5-4; CDR3: CASSLEGQVTQYF; DNA: TGTGCCAGCAGCTTGGAAGGGCAGGTCACGCAGTATTTT
J: TRBJ2-7; D: -; size: -; V: TRBV9; CDR3: CATLLSAYEQYF; DNA: TGTGCCACCCTCCTAAGCGCCTACGAGCAGTACTTC
J: TRBJ1-1; D: -; size: once; V: TRBV4-1; CDR3: CASSQEGAEAFF; DNA: TGCGCCAGCAGCCAAGAGGGAGCTGAAGCTTTCTTT
J: TRBJ2-1; D: -; size: -; V: TRBV6-4; CDR3: CASSDSSVRANEQFF; DNA: TGTGCCAGCAGTGACTCGAGCGTTAGGGCCAATGAGCAGTTCTTC
J: TRBJ1-4; D: TRBD1; size: few; V: TRBV7-6; CDR3: CASSSAGTGAEKLFF; DNA: TGTGCCAGCAGCTCAGCAGGGACAGGGGCCGAAAAACTGTTTTTT
J: TRBJ1-4; D: -; size: -; V: TRBV2; CDR3: CASRRGLTNEKLFF; DNA: TGTGCCAGCAGACGGGGGCTTACTAATGAAAAACTGTTTTTT
J: TRBJ2-3; D: -; size: -; V: TRBV25-1; CDR3: CASSSLPRDTQYF; DNA: TGTGCCAGCAGTTCACTCCCCCGGGATACGCAGTATTTT
J: TRBJ1-1; D: -; size: -; V: TRBV6-5; CDR3: CASSRLPWDTEAFF; DNA: TGTGCCAGCAGTCGCCTTCCATGGGACACTGAAGCTTTCTTT
J: TRBJ1-3; D: -; size: -; V: TRBV30; CDR3: CAWSRGVVGSGNTIYF; DNA: TGTGCCTGGAGTAGGGGAGTTGTGGGCTCTGGAAACACCATATATTTT
J: TRBJ2-3; D: TRBD1; size: -; V: TRBV11-3; CDR3: CASSLDSGQGQYF; DNA: TGTGCCAGCAGCTTAGATTCCGGACAGGGGCAGTATTTT
J: TRBJ2-1; D: -; size: few; V: TRBV2; CDR3: CASSEYEQFF; DNA: TGTGCCAGCAGTGAATATGAGCAGTTCTTC
J: TRBJ2-2; D: -; size: few; V: TRBV30; CDR3: CAWRVAGGNGELFF; DNA: TGTGCCTGGAGGGTGGCCGGAGGAAACGGGGAGCTGTTTTTT
J: TRBJ1-2; D: TRBD1; size: -; V: TRBV5-1; CDR3: CASSRQTGPDYGYTF; DNA: TGCGCCAGCAGCAGACAGACAGGGCCGGACTATGGCTACACCTTC
J: TRBJ2-5; D: -; size: -; V: TRBV19; CDR3: CASSIFSGFQETQYF; DNA: TGTGCCAGTAGTATCTTTTCGGGGTTTCAAGAGACCCAGTACTTC
J: TRBJ2-7; D: -; size: -; V: TRBV7-9; CDR3: CASSGPGQRYEQYF; DNA: TGTGCCAGCAGCGGTCCGGGCCAACGATACGAGCAGTACTTC
J: TRBJ2-5; D: -; size: -; V: TRBV7-2; CDR3: CASSPPWGARGWETQYF; DNA: TGTGCCAGCAGCCCGCCTTGGGGGGCCCGGGGGTGGGAGACCCAGTACTTC
J: TRBJ2-3; D: -; size: -; V: TRBV9; CDR3: CASSVGTDTQYF; DNA: TGTGCCAGCAGCGTAGGCACAGATACGCAGTATTTT
J: TRBJ2-7; D: TRBD1; size: -; V: TRBV2; CDR3: CASREDRGSVGGEQYF; DNA: TGTGCCAGCAGGGAGGACAGGGGGAGTGTGGGCGGCGAGCAGTACTTC
J: TRBJ1-6; D: -; size: -; V: TRBV7-2; CDR3: CASSFQGSSYNSPLHF; DNA: TGTGCCAGCAGCTTCCAGGGGAGCTCCTATAATTCACCCCTCCACTTT
J: TRBJ1-4; D: -; size: once; V: TRBV27; CDR3: CASSSNRDNEKLFF; DNA: TGTGCCAGCAGTTCTAACAGGGATAATGAAAAACTGTTTTTT
J: TRBJ2-7; D: -; size: -; V: TRBV15; CDR3: CATSSARGGYEQYF; DNA: TGTGCCACCAGCAGTGCGCGGGGCGGTTACGAGCAGTACTTC
J: TRBJ1-1; D: -; size: -; V: TRBV7-9; CDR3: CASSFEANTEAFF; DNA: TGTGCCAGCAGCTTTGAGGCCAACACTGAAGCTTTCTTT
J: TRBJ1-1; D: TRBD1; size: -; V: TRBV5-1; CDR3: CASSDSQFDRGERTWTEAFF; DNA: TGCGCCAGCAGCGACAGCCAATTCGACAGGGGTGAAAGAACGTGGACTGAAGCTTTCTTT
J: TRBJ1-4; D: -; size: -; V: TRBV6-1; CDR3: CASTRVRGTNEKLFF; DNA: TGTGCCAGCACTCGGGTTCGCGGCACTAATGAAAAACTGTTTTTT
J: TRBJ1-3; D: -; size: -; V: TRBV9; CDR3: CASSAQRDYSGNTIYF; DNA: TGTGCCAGCAGCGCCCAACGGGACTACTCTGGAAACACCATATATTTT
J: TRBJ2-7; D: -; size: -; V: TRBV7-9; CDR3: CASSFTYEQYF; DNA: TGTGCCAGCAGTTTCACCTACGAGCAGTACTTC
J: TRBJ1-1; D: -; size: few; V: TRBV2; CDR3: CASSESGEAFF; DNA: TGTGCCAGCAGTGAAAGTGGTGAAGCTTTCTTT
J: TRBJ1-1; D: TRBD1; size: -; V: TRBV6-1; CDR3: CASTPGQALGTFF; DNA: TGTGCCAGCACCCCGGGACAGGCCCTTGGGACTTTCTTT
J: TRBJ1-1; D: -; size: once; V: TRBV10-3; CDR3: CAISESKSNTEAFF; DNA: TGTGCCATCAGTGAGTCCAAGTCGAACACTGAAGCTTTCTTT
J: TRBJ1-2; D: -; size: -; V: TRBV18; CDR3: CASSPQNRPHTGYGYTF; DNA: TGTGCCAGCTCACCACAGAACAGGCCCCACACAGGGTATGGCTACACCTTC
J: TRBJ1-2; D: -; size: -; V: TRBV6-5; CDR3: CASRIRRAGYGYTF; DNA: TGTGCCAGCAGAATAAGACGGGCGGGCTATGGCTACACCTTC
J: TRBJ1-2; D: -; size: -; V: TRBV5-1; CDR3: CASSLTAQGGYTF; DNA: TGCGCCAGCAGCCTGACAGCCCAGGGAGGCTACACCTTC
J: TRBJ1-5; D: TRBD1; size: -; V: TRBV19; CDR3: CASSGDRDSNQPQHF; DNA: TGTGCCAGTAGTGGGGACAGGGATAGCAATCAGCCCCAGCATTTT
J: TRBJ1-2; D: TRBD1; size: -; V: TRBV12-5; CDR3: CASGLARQGGNYGYTF; DNA: TGTGCTAGTGGTTTGGCTAGACAGGGGGGGAACTATGGCTACACCTTC
J: TRBJ2-5; D: -; size: -; V: TRBV11-2; CDR3: CASSLDSGTQFGLAQYF; DNA: TGTGCCAGCAGCTTAGATTCAGGGACCCAATTTGGGTTGGCCCAGTACTTC
J: TRBJ1-4; D: TRBD1; size: -; V: TRBV18; CDR3: CASSPQQGAQEKLFF; DNA: TGTGCCAGCTCACCCCAACAGGGGGCTCAGGAAAAACTGTTTTTT
J: TRBJ2-3; D: TRBD2; size: -; V: TRBV9; CDR3: CASSRTSGTDTQYF; DNA: TGTGCCAGCAGCCGGACTAGCGGCACAGATACGCAGTATTTT
J: TRBJ1-2; D: -; size: once; V: TRBV25-1; CDR3: CASSEAALNYGYTF; DNA: TGTGCCAGCAGTGAGGCAGCTCTTAACTATGGCTACACCTTC
J: TRBJ2-7; D: -; size: -; V: TRBV6-1; CDR3: CASSENVWTTNYEQYF; DNA: TGTGCCAGCAGTGAAAATGTATGGACAACTAACTACGAGCAGTACTTC
J: TRBJ2-2; D: -; size: -; V: TRBV2; CDR3: CASNQENTGELFF; DNA: TGTGCCAGCAATCAGGAAAACACCGGGGAGCTGTTTTTT